What follows describes a single T cell receptor beta chain. This table comes from immunoSEQ multiplex PCR, and its TCRdb copy is limited to in-frame clones, with some not included. The sample includes 280,000 or so clones, 85% of them seen just once. The source of the sample is a study of blood T cell repertoires in COVID-19. Study-wide background: Donors in the United States, Italy and Spain gave samples during acute or convalescent COVID-19.

The cohort comprised adults aged about 18 to 90 years residing in 20 to 25 US areas. Recovered participants had two consecutive negative NP/OP PCR tests, healthcare professional clearance, or symptom resolution. This TCR was sampled from a woman aged 50 to 60 who had recovered from COVID-19. The source material was PBMCs or T cells enriched from blood (not recorded which).

This CDR3 reads CSIGTALSSGANVLTF. The DNA of the CDR3 is TGCAGCATAGGGACAGCCCTTAGCTCTGGGGCCAACGTCCTGACTTTC. The chain is built from TRBV29-1 and TRBJ2-6; the match to TRBD1 covers 7 bases. The V gene end was trimmed by 8 bases and the J gene end by 0 bases; junction bases not matched to a gene: 10. Germline CDR1 reads SQVTM; CDR2 reads ANQGSEA. This CDR3 is 16 amino acids long.